The clone carrying this TCR beta chain is a singleton in its sample. Antigen specificity is unknown. An end of the junction does not agree with germline; a read error may underlie this. Unique molecular identifiers had been added to the TCR beta cDNA libraries. Roughly 0.5 million cDNA molecules were obtained from around 0.96 to 9.9 million T cells. TCRdb re-analysed the PCR reads in MiXCR, keeping a single row per CDR3 protein. The sample comprises 700,000 to 800,000 distinct CDR3 sequences, less than 35% of which are singletons, and approximately 0.55% rests with the top ten. The sample belongs to a study of post-analysis software for immune sequencing data. Looking at the study overall: Included among the disease courses, which were recorded for the cohort, were relapsing-remitting, secondary progressive and progressive-relapsing multiple sclerosis.

This CDR3 has 12 amino acids. CDR1 DFQATT and CDR2 SNEGSKA come from the germline V gene (reference sequence). Study outcomes and limitations: TRBV5-6, TRBV5-1 and TRBV20-1 belonged to a set of about 5 TRBV segments that were more frequent in patients than controls. With F measure, samples from one preparation batch clustered together strongly.

The sequenced material came from blood. The chain couples TRBV20-1 to TRBJ1-6; D ambiguous. The TCR comes from a girl aged 5-17 years with multiple sclerosis. This chain's CDR3 is CSARALDSPPHF. The CDR3 coding sequence is TGCAGTGCTAGAGCCCTTGATTCACCCCCCCACTTT.